This TCR beta chain was captured in a study of patients and donors after allogeneic stem cell transplantation. This clonotype was counted only a few times. The CDR3 has 17 residues. V lost 4 bases to trimming and J lost 2 bases, with 20 bases between them. Germline loops: CDR1 KGHSH, CDR2 LQKENI. MiXCR was run by TCRdb on the RT-PCR reads, yielding one entry per CDR3 protein. The sample contains about 89,000 distinct CDR3 sequences, 45% to 50% of which appear only once. The origin of this receptor is a human donor who was either an allogeneic HSCT recipient or a stem cell or donor lymphocyte infusion donor (not recorded which). It is not recorded whose cells these are; they may come from a transplant donor. The chain employs TRBV18 and TRBJ1-1, with D possibly matching TRBD1 (6 bases). The sample was blood, either unsorted or a sorted T cell fraction (not recorded which). CDR3 residues: CASSQRTERISNTEAFF. DNA for the CDR3: TGTGCCAGCTCACAGAGGACAGAGCGTATATCTAACACTGAAGCTTTCTTT.